This T cell receptor beta chain stems from a study of T cell changes during pregnancy in multiple sclerosis. TCRdb's copy holds only in-frame clones and misses some; the assay was immunoSEQ multiplex PCR. Counted here are roughly 30,000 clones, 75% to 90% occurring once; the ten biggest clones make up over 5.5%. The junction had 4 bases not matched to a gene; V was cut back by 5 bases and J by 1 base. The CDR3 has 14 residues. Germline CDR1 reads PRHDT; CDR2 reads FYEKMQ (reference sequence). This clonotype was obtained from a female donor with multiple sclerosis, enrolled in a pregnancy study. Material: CD8+ T cells from peripheral blood mononuclear cells, obtained after pregnancy. The rearrangement links TRBV13 to TRBJ2-5; TRBD1 matches at 7 bases. The CDR3 reads CASSLRQGQETQYF. As DNA, the CDR3 is TGTGCCAGCAGCCTACGACAGGGCCAAGAGACCCAGTACTTC.